A selection of T cell receptor beta chains follows, all from one sample in a study of blood T cell repertoires in COVID-19. Profiling relied on immunoSEQ multiplex PCR, and the TCRdb table lists in-frame clones only, not all of them. Among about 58,000 clones, about 90% were seen once, and the ten largest hold about 13%. Sequencing input: peripheral blood. The receptors were gathered from a man in his sixties with active COVID-19. Both conserved end residues are part of each CDR3. A D gene is named only where the DNA matches it firmly. A clone size is listed for some rows: how often the clone was seen (once, few, many), or a class if it is expanded.

CDR3 DNA	CDR3 protein	D gene	V gene	clone size	J gene
TGTGCCAGCAGTATGACAGGGGTCGGCTACACCTTC	CASSMTGVGYTF	TRBD1	TRBV28	-	TRBJ1-2
TGCAGCGTTGCAGTGACGACACGAGAGACCCAGTACTTC	CSVAVTTRETQYF	-	TRBV29-1	-	TRBJ2-5
TGTGCCAGCAGCCAGGGGCCGGGACTAGTGGGAGTTTATTACGAGCAGTACTTC	CASSQGPGLVGVYYEQYF	TRBD2	TRBV28	-	TRBJ2-7
TGTGCCAGCACTACAGGGCCCGGAAACACCATATATTTT	CASTTGPGNTIYF	-	TRBV9	-	TRBJ1-3
TGCAGTGCTAGTGATAAGACAGGGGACTATGGCTACACCTTC	CSASDKTGDYGYTF	TRBD1	TRBV20-1	-	TRBJ1-2
TGTGCCATCAGTGAGTCACAGGACAGGGGCAATCAGCCCCAGCATTTT	CAISESQDRGNQPQHF	TRBD1	TRBV10-3	-	TRBJ1-5
TGTGCCAGCAGCTTACAATCAGGGCCAACCGGGGAGCTGTTTTTT	CASSLQSGPTGELFF	-	TRBV7-2	-	TRBJ2-2
TGTGCCAGCAGCCCGAGGACAGGGCGGAATTCACCCCTCCACTTT	CASSPRTGRNSPLHF	TRBD1	TRBV7-2	few	TRBJ1-6
TGTGCCAGTAGTATGAGCTTACTTATTCCCATTCAGTACTTC	CASSMSLLIPIQYF	-	TRBV19	-	TRBJ2-4
TGTGCCAGCAGTTCCATTGACAGCCTGAACACTGAAGCTTTCTTT	CASSSIDSLNTEAFF	-	TRBV27	-	TRBJ1-1
TGTGCCATCAGGGGGACAGGGCTGGGCGAGCAGTACTTC	CAIRGTGLGEQYF	TRBD1	TRBV10-3	-	TRBJ2-7
TGTGCCAGCAGCAATCAGGGAAGCGGGAGGGTTTTAGGAGATACGCAGTATTTT	CASSNQGSGRVLGDTQYF	TRBD2	TRBV5-4	-	TRBJ2-3
TGTGCCAGCAGCTTACCCGGTGGGCAGACCCAGTACTTC	CASSLPGGQTQYF	-	TRBV11-2	-	TRBJ2-5
TGCGCCAGCAGCTGGACGGGGGTTGACTACGAGCAGTACTTC	CASSWTGVDYEQYF	-	TRBV5-1	-	TRBJ2-7
TGTGCCAGCAGCACCCTCCGGGACACAGTACGCGGGGAGCAGTACTTC	CASSTLRDTVRGEQYF	-	TRBV5-5	-	TRBJ2-7
TGTGCCAGCAGCGTAGGGGGGGATGATGGCTACACCTTC	CASSVGGDDGYTF	-	TRBV9	-	TRBJ1-2
TGTGCCAGCAGCCACTACGGGACTAGGGGCTACGAGCAGTACTTC	CASSHYGTRGYEQYF	TRBD2	TRBV27	-	TRBJ2-7
TGCGCCAGCAGATTGAGGGGGATGGGGAATGAGCAGTTCTTC	CASRLRGMGNEQFF	-	TRBV5-1	-	TRBJ2-1
TGTGCCACCAGCAGAGATCTGGAGGGGGAGCAGTACTTC	CATSRDLEGEQYF	-	TRBV15	-	TRBJ2-7
TGTGCCTGGAGTAGGGAGAATGAGCAGTTCTTC	CAWSRENEQFF	-	TRBV30	-	TRBJ2-1
TGTGCCAGCAGCTTAGAGGGGCCGGCTGCTAACAATGAGCAGTTCTTC	CASSLEGPAANNEQFF	-	TRBV11-3	-	TRBJ2-1
TGTGCCAGCAGCCCGCCGGGACAGGGGAATCGTGCTGATGGCTACACCTTC	CASSPPGQGNRADGYTF	TRBD1	TRBV7-8	-	TRBJ1-2
TGTGCCAGTAGTACCCAGGCGGAAGCTTTCTTT	CASSTQAEAFF	-	TRBV19	medium-sized	TRBJ1-1
TGTGCCAGCAGCCAGGAGTGGGCTGAAGCTTTCTTT	CASSQEWAEAFF	-	TRBV3-1/TRBV3-2	-	TRBJ1-1
TGTGCCAGCACCGTAGCGGGGACAAACAATGAGCAGTTCTTC	CASTVAGTNNEQFF	TRBD2	TRBV6-5	once	TRBJ2-1
TGCGCCAGCAGCTCCCGAAGTAACATGCATAATGAAGCTTTCTTT	CASSSRSNMHNEAFF	-	TRBV4-1	-	TRBJ1-1
TGTGCCAGTAGTAAAACAGGGTTGGGTGAAAAACTGTTTTTT	CASSKTGLGEKLFF	-	TRBV19	once	TRBJ1-4
TGTGCCAGCAGCTACCCCCCTAGGGGGCCCGCAGGAGAGACCCAGTACTTC	CASSYPPRGPAGETQYF	TRBD1	TRBV7-9	once	TRBJ2-5
TGCGCCAGCAGTGGGACAGGGCACCAGCCCCAGCATTTT	CASSGTGHQPQHF	TRBD1	TRBV10-2	-	TRBJ1-5
TGTGCCAGCTCACCGGGACTCCAGAGCGAGCAGTACTTC	CASSPGLQSEQYF	-	TRBV18	-	TRBJ2-7
TGTGCCGGCAGGGGGACAGGGAAAACTTCCGAGCAGTACTTC	CAGRGTGKTSEQYF	TRBD1	TRBV14	-	TRBJ2-7